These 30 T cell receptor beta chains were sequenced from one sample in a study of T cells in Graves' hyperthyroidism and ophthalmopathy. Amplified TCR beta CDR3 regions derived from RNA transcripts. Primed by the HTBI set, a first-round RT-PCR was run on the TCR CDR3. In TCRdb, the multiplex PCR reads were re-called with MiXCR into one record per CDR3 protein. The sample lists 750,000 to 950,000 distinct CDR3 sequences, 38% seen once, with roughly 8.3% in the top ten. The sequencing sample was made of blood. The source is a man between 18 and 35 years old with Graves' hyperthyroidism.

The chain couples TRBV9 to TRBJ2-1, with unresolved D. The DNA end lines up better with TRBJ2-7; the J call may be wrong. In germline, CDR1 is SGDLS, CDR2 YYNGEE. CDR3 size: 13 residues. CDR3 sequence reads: CASARPLYNEQYF. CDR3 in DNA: TGTGCCAGCGCGCGCCCTCTCTACAATGAGCAGTACTTC.

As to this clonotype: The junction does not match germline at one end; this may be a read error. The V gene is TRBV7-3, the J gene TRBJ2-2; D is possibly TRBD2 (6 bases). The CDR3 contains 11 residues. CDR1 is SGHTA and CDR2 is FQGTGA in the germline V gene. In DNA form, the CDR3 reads TGTGCCAGCAGCTTCGGCGGGGAGATGTTTTTT. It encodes CASSFGGEMFF.

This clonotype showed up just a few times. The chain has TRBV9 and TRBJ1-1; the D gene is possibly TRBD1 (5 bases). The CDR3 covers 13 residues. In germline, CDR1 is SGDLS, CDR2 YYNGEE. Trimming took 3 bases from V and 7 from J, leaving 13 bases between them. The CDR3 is CASSGDRLDEAFF. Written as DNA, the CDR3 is TGTGCCAGCAGCGGAGACAGATTAGATGAAGCTTTCTTT. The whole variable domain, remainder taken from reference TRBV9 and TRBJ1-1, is DSGVTQTPKHLITATGQRVTLRCSPRSGDLSVYWYQQSLDQGLQFLIQYYNGEERAKGNILERFSAQQFPDLHSELNLSSLELGDSALYFCASSGDRLDEAFFGQGTRLTVV.

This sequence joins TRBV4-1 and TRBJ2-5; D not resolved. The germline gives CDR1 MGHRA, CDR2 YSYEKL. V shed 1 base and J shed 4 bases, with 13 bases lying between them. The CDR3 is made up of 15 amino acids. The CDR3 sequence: CASSQVSSPAETQYF. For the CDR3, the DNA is TGCGCCAGCAGCCAAGTTAGTTCCCCTGCAGAGACCCAGTACTTC.

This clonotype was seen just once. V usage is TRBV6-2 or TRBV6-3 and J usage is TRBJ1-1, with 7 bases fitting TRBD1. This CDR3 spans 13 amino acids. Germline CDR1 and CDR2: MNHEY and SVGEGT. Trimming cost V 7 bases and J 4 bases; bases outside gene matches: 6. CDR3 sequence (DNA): TGTGCCAGCATGAGGGGGACAGTCACTGAAGCTTTCTTT. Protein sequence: CASMRGTVTEAFF.

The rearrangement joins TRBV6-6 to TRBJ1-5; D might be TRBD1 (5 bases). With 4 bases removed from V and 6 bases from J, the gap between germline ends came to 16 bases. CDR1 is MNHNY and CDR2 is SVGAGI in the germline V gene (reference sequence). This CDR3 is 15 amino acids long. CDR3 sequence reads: CASSLGQGHAQPQHF. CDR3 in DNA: TGTGCCAGCAGTTTAGGGCAGGGTCACGCTCAGCCCCAGCATTTT.

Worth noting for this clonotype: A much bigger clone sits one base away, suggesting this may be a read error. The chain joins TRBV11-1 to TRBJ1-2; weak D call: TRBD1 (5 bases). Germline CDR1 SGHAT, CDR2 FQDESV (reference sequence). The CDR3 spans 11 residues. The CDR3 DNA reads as TGTGCCAGCGGGGGAGGGGATGGCTGCACCTTC. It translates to CASGGGDGCTF.

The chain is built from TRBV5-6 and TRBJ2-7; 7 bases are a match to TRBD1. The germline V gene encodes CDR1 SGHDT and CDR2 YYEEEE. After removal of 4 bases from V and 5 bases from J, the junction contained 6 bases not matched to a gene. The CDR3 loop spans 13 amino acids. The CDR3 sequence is CASSGTEDNEQYF. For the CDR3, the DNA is TGTGCCAGCAGCGGGACAGAAGACAACGAGCAGTACTTC.

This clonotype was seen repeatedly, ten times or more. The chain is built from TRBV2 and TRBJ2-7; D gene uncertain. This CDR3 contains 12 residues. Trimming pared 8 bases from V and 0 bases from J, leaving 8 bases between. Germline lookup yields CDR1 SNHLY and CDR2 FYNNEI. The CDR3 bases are TGTGCCAGCGTAGAGTCCTCCTACGAGCAGTACTTC. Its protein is CASVESSYEQYF.

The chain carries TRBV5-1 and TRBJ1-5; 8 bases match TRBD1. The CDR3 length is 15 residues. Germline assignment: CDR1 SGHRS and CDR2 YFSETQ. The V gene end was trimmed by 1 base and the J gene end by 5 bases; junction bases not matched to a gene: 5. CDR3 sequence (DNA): TGCGCCAGCAGCTTGTGGACAGGGTCGGATCAGCCCCAGCATTTT. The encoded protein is CASSLWTGSDQPQHF.

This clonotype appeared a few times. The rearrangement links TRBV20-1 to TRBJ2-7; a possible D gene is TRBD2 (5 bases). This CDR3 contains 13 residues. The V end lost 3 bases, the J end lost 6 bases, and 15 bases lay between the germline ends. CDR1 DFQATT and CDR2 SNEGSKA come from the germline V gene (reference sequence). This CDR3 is CSARRALGFEQYF. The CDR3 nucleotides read TGCAGTGCTAGGAGGGCGTTGGGGTTCGAGCAGTACTTC.

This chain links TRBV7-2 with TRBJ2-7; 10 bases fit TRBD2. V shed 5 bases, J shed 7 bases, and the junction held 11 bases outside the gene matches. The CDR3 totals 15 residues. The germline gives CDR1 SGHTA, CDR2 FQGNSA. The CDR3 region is CASSPAASGRREQYF. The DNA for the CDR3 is TGTGCCAGCAGCCCTGCAGCTAGCGGGAGAAGGGAGCAGTACTTC.

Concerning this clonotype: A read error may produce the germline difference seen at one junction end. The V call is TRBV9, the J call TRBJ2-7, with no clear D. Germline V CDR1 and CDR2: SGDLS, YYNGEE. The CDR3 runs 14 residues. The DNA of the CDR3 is TGTGTCAGCAGCGCCGCCCTGGCAAACGGGGAGCAGTACTTC. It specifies CVSSAALANGEQYF.

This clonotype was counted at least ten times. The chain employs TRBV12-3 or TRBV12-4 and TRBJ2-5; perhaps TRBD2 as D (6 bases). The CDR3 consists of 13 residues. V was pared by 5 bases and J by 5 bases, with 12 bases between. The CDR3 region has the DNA TGTGCCAGCAGTCATCGGGGACTGGAGACCCAGTACTTC. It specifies CASSHRGLETQYF.

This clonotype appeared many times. The CDR3 sequence: CSAREAASSGYTF. In DNA form, the CDR3 reads TGCAGTGCTAGAGAGGCGGCCAGCTCTGGCTACACCTTC. This chain links TRBV20-1 with TRBJ1-2; no definite D call. This CDR3 comprises 13 residues. Trimming shortened V by 0 bases and J by 7 bases, and 12 bases separated the two germline ends. Germline V gene lookup returns CDR1 DFQATT and CDR2 SNEGSKA (reference sequence).

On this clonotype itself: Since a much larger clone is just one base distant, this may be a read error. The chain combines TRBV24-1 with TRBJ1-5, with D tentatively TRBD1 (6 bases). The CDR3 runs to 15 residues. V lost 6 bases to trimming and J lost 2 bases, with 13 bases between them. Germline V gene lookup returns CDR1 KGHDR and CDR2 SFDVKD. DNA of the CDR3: TGTGCCACCAGTTTCGGGGGCGGAGGCAATCAGCCCCAGCATTTT. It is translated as CATSFGGGGNQPQHF.

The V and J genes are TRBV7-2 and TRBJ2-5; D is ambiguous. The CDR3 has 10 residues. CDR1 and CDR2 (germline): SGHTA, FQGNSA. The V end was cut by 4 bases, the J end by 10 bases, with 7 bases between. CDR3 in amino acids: CASSSSDQYF. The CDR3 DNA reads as TGTGCCAGCAGCTCATCGGACCAGTACTTC. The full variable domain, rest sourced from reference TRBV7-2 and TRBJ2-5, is GAGVSQSPSNKVTEKGKDVELRCDPISGHTALYWYRQSLGQGLEFLIYFQGNSAPDKSGLPSDRFSAERTGGSVSTLTIQRTQQEDSAVYLCASSSSDQYFGPGTRLLVL.

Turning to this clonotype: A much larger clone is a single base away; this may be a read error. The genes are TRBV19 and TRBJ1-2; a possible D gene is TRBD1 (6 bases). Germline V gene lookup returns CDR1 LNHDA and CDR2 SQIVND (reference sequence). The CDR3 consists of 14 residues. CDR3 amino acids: CAGSVLQGNEGYTF. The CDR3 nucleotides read TGTGCCGGTAGTGTCCTACAGGGAAATGAAGGCTACACCTTC.

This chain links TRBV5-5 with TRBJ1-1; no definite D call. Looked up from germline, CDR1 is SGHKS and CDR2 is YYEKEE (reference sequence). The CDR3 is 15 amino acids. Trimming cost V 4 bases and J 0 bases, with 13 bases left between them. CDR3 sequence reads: CASSPGPLLNTEAFF. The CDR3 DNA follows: TGTGCCAGCAGCCCCGGCCCCTTGTTGAACACTGAAGCTTTCTTT.

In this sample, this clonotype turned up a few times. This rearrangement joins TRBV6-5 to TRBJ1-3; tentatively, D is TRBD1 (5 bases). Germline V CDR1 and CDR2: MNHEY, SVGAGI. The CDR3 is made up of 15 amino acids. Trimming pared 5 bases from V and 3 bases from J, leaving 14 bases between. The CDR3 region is CASSRFFQGGNTIYF. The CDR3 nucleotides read TGTGCCAGCAGTCGATTTTTTCAGGGTGGAAACACCATATATTTT.

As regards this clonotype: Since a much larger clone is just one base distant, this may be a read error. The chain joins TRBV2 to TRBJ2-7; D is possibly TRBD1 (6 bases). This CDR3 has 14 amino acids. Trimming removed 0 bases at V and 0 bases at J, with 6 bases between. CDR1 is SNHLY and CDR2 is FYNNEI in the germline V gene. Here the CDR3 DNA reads TGTGCCAGCAGTGAAGCGACAGGCTCCTACGAGCAGTACTTC. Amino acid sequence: CASSEATGSYEQYF.

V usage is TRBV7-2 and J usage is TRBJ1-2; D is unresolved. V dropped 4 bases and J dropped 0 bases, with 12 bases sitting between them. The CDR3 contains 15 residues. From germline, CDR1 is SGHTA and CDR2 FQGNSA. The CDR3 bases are TGTGCCAGCAGCTCAGTCGCGGCGACTAACTATGGCTACACCTTC. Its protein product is CASSSVAATNYGYTF.

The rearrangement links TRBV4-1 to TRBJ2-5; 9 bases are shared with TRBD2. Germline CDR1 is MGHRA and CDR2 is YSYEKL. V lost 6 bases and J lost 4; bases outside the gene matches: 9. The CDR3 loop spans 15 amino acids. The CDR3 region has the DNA TGCGCCAGCAGTCCCAGCGGGAGGCCGGGAGAGACCCAGTACTTC. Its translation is CASSPSGRPGETQYF.

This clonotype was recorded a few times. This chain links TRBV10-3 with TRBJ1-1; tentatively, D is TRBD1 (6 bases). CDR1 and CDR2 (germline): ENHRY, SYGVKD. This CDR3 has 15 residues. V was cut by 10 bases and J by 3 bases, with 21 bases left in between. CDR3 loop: CASKSEDRYYTEAFF. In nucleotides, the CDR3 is TGTGCCAGCAAGTCGGAGGACAGATATTACACTGAAGCTTTCTTT.

CDR3 coding DNA: TGTGCCATCTCCTCCGGCGAGGGCTACACCTTC. It yields the protein CAISSGEGYTF. This chain uses TRBV10-3 with TRBJ1-2, with D uncertain. Germline-derived CDR1 and CDR2 are ENHRY and SYGVKD. Trimming pared 8 bases from V and 8 bases from J, leaving 12 bases between. The CDR3 is made up of 11 amino acids.

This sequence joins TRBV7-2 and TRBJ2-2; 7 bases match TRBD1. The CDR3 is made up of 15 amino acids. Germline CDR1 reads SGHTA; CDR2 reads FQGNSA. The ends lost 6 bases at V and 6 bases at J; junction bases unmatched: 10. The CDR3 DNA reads TGTGCCAGCAGTTACGGGACAGTGTGGGCCGGGGAGCTGTTTTTT. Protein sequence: CASSYGTVWAGELFF.

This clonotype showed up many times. CDR3 sequence (DNA): TGTGCCAGTAGTAAAGGACACGCCATGAACACTGAAGCTTTCTTT. It codes for CASSKGHAMNTEAFF. The chain couples TRBV19 to TRBJ1-1; maybe TRBD1 (5 bases). The V end lost 4 bases, the J end lost 0 bases, and 12 bases lay between the germline ends. Germline lookup yields CDR1 LNHDA and CDR2 SQIVND (reference sequence). The CDR3 totals 15 residues.

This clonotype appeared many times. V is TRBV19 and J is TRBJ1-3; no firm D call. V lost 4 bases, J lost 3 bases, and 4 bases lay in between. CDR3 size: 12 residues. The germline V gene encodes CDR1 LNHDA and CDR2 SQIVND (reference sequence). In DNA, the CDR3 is TGTGCCAGTAGTAGGCGTGGAAACACCATATATTTT. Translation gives CASSRRGNTIYF.

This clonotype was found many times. The CDR3 sequence is CATSRAIGVGAFF. The CDR3, as DNA: TGTGCCACCAGCAGAGCAATCGGGGTGGGAGCTTTCTTT. The V gene is TRBV15, the J gene TRBJ1-1, with D unclear. Between the trimmed V and J ends, which lost 1 base and 10 bases, there was a span of 13 bases. In germline, CDR1 is LNHNV, CDR2 YYDKDF (reference sequence). The CDR3 loop spans 13 amino acids.

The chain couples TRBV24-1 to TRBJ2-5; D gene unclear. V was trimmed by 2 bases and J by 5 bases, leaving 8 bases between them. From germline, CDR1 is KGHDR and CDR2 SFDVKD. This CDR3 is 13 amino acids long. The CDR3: CATSDWVGETQYF. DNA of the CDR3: TGTGCCACCAGTGATTGGGTAGGGGAGACCCAGTACTTC.